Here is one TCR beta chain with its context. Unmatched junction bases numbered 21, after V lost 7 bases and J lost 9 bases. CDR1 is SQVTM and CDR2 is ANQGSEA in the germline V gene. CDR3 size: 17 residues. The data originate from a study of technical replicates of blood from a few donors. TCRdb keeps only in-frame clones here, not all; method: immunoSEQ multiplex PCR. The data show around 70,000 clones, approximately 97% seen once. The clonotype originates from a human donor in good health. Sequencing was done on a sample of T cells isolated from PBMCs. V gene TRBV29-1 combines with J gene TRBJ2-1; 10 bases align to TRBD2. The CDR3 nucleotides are TGCAGCGCCGGCGGGACAGCGGGAGGGCCGGGGTCTGTTGAGCAGTTCTTC. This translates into CSAGGTAGGPGSVEQFF.